This T cell receptor beta chain stems from a study of T cells in Graves' hyperthyroidism and ophthalmopathy. The investigators amplified TCR beta CDR3 regions from RNA transcripts. An initial round of RT-PCR targeting the TCR CDR3 relied on the HTBI primer set. One entry per CDR3 protein results from TCRdb running MiXCR on the multiplex PCR reads. The sample records hundreds of thousands of distinct CDR3 sequences, approximately 18% being singletons. This clonotype was found many times. The antigen is undetermined. Findings and limits, study-wide: The model made its ophthalmopathy prediction, and onset followed a median about 5.9 months later.

Disease duration under 2 months; hyperthyroidism patients were aged 18 to 65. It was at first hyperthyroidism diagnosis, before any ophthalmopathy symptoms, that the blood sample was taken. The PBMCs were taken from less than 11 ml of fresh peripheral blood. This receptor was taken from a woman in her 50s with Graves' hyperthyroidism that later progressed to Graves' ophthalmopathy. The sequenced sample was blood.

CDR3 bases: TGTGCCAGCAGTTACCCTGATCCCTTCCCCGGACTCGGGGTCAGTACGGACACTGAAGCTTTCTTT. Protein sequence: CASSYPDPFPGLGVSTDTEAFF. This chain uses TRBV6-2 or TRBV6-3 with TRBJ1-1; unclear D gene. The germline V and J ends were trimmed by 2 bases and 3 bases, with 34 bases remaining between them. The CDR3 is 22 amino acids. CDR1 MNHEY and CDR2 SVGEGT come from the germline V gene.